The 19 T cell receptor beta chains below all came from one sample that was sequenced in a study of T cell responses to AZD1222 COVID-19 vaccine. Profiled with immunoSEQ multiplex PCR; TCRdb holds only in-frame clones, not every one. Of about 70,000 clones listed, approximately 90% were seen once; the top ten hold more than 4%. The sequenced sample was peripheral blood, obtained 28 days after the second dose of the MenACWY control vaccine. The source is an adult who received the MenACWY meningococcal vaccine as a control.

V usage is TRBV7-2 and J usage is TRBJ1-5; the D is unclear. Trimming cost V 1 base and J 6 bases, with 16 bases left between them. This CDR3 has 16 residues. Germline V gene lookup returns CDR1 SGHTA and CDR2 FQGNSA. The CDR3 reads CASSLVGQGMFQPQHF. In DNA form, the CDR3 reads TGTGCCAGCAGCTTAGTCGGCCAAGGGATGTTTCAGCCCCAGCATTTT.

The rearrangement uses TRBV4-1 and TRBJ2-7; TRBD1 aligns across 9 bases. The J segment lost 4 bases and the V segment lost 7 bases, leaving 14 bases of the junction unmatched. The CDR3 has 16 residues. Germline V CDR1 and CDR2: MGHRA, YSYEKL. The CDR3 reads CASTPFRGQGVYEQYF. The DNA of the CDR3 is TGCGCCAGCACCCCTTTCCGGGGACAGGGAGTATACGAGCAGTACTTC.

J is TRBJ1-5 and V is TRBV7-9, with 8 bases that match TRBD1. The CDR3 spans 14 residues. Germline V CDR1 and CDR2: SEHNR, FQNEAQ (reference sequence). The ends lost 5 bases at V and 6 bases at J; junction bases unmatched: 6. In DNA form, the CDR3 reads TGTGCCAGCAGCACAGGGGGGTTAAGTCAGCCCCAGCATTTT. This sequence encodes CASSTGGLSQPQHF.

This clone appeared a single time. The chain recombines TRBV30 with TRBJ1-5, with 7 bases identical to TRBD1. The CDR3 is made up of 13 amino acids. The germline gives CDR1 GTSNPN, CDR2 SVGIG (reference sequence). V gave up 2 bases and J gave up 7 bases; unmatched junction bases: 5. The DNA of the CDR3 is TGTGCCTGGAGTCCCGACAGGGACCAGCCCCAGCATTTT. Translated, it gives CAWSPDRDQPQHF. The full variable domain, with the rest looked up from reference TRBV30 and TRBJ1-5, is SQTIHQWPATLVQPVGSPLSLECTVEGTSNPNLYWYRQAAGRGLQLLFYSVGIGQISSEVPQNLSASRPQDRQFILSSKKLLLSDSGFYLCAWSPDRDQPQHFGDGTRLSIL.

The rearrangement joins TRBV2 to TRBJ2-5; D is ambiguous. Per the germline V gene, CDR1 is SNHLY and CDR2 is FYNNEI. The V gene lost 4 bases and the J gene lost 1 base, with 10 bases spanning the gap. This CDR3 has 14 amino acids. CDR3 sequence: CASSVRQIQETQYF. The CDR3 coding sequence is TGTGCCAGCAGTGTCAGGCAGATCCAAGAGACCCAGTACTTC.

This chain joins TRBV28 and TRBJ2-3, with unresolved D. Trimming cost V 2 bases and J 1 base, with 4 bases left between them. The CDR3 is 13 residues long. CDR1 MDHEN and CDR2 SYDVKM come from the germline V gene. CDR3 DNA sequence: TGTGCCAGCAGTTTAGCGGGCACAGATACGCAGTATTTT. It yields the protein CASSLAGTDTQYF.

The rearrangement joins TRBV11-3 to TRBJ1-1; weak D call: TRBD1 (5 bases). Germline CDR1 reads SGHNT; CDR2 reads YENEEA. V was cut by 4 bases and J by 8 bases, with 11 bases left in between. This CDR3 has 12 residues. This CDR3 reads CASSSPGTEAFF. DNA of the CDR3: TGTGCCAGCAGCTCTCCCGGGACGGAAGCTTTCTTT.

The chain couples TRBV9 to TRBJ2-2, with 11 positions matching TRBD1. Germline V lookup: CDR1 SGDLS, CDR2 YYNGEE. CDR3 length equals 15 residues. V trimming: 4 bases; J trimming: 4 bases; junction bases outside the gene matches: 3. CDR3 residues: CASSPGTGGTGELFF. CDR3 bases: TGTGCCAGCAGCCCAGGGACAGGGGGCACCGGGGAGCTGTTTTTT.

V gene TRBV28 combines with J gene TRBJ2-7, with 9 positions matching TRBD1. The CDR3 is 15 residues long. V was clipped by 6 bases and J by 4 bases; unmatched bases: 10. From germline, CDR1 is MDHEN and CDR2 SYDVKM. The CDR3 region is CASSPPTGGGYEQYF. The CDR3 DNA reads as TGTGCCAGCAGCCCGCCTACAGGGGGCGGATACGAGCAGTACTTC.

The chain couples TRBV25-1 to TRBJ1-5; D might be TRBD1 (5 bases). V lost 1 base, J lost 2 bases, and 12 bases lay in between. Germline V gene lookup returns CDR1 MGHDK and CDR2 SYGVNS. The CDR3 consists of 16 residues. The CDR3 sequence is CASSESEGQGNQPQHF. CDR3 coding DNA: TGTGCCAGCAGTGAATCCGAGGGGCAAGGCAATCAGCCCCAGCATTTT.

The V gene is TRBV3-1 (or the pseudogene TRBV3-2), the J gene TRBJ2-7; 11 bases are a match to TRBD2. Trimming removed 5 bases from V and 2 bases from J; junction bases left unmatched: 5. CDR3 length: 15 residues. Looked up from germline, CDR1 is LGHDT and CDR2 is YNNKEL (reference sequence). The CDR3 DNA follows: TGTGCCAGCAGCTTGGGACTAGCGGAGGCCTACGAGCAGTACTTC. Its protein product is CASSLGLAEAYEQYF.

The rearrangement uses TRBV27 and TRBJ1-6; D is undetermined. V was pared by 8 bases and J by 3 bases, with 11 bases between. The germline V gene has CDR1 MNHEY and CDR2 SMNVEV (reference sequence). The CDR3 covers 14 residues. In DNA, the CDR3 is TGTGCCAGCTCGCCCAGGAGCTATAATTCACCCCTCCACTTT. Protein sequence: CASSPRSYNSPLHF.

In its sample, this clone was seen a few times. The V gene is TRBV9, the J gene TRBJ1-4; D is unresolved. This CDR3 comprises 15 residues. Germline V gene data show CDR1 as SGDLS and CDR2 as YYNGEE. V shed 4 bases and J shed 7 bases, with 17 bases lying between them. This CDR3 reads CASSQFGNVGEKLFF. CDR3 DNA: TGTGCCAGCAGCCAGTTCGGGAACGTTGGTGAAAAACTGTTTTTT.

The CDR3 sequence: CAWSSFDEQFF. CDR3 DNA sequence: TGTGCCTGGAGTAGTTTCGATGAGCAGTTCTTC. The genes are TRBV30 and TRBJ2-1, with no clear D. CDR3 length equals 11 residues. Trimming removed 2 bases at V and 8 bases at J, with 7 bases between. Looked up from germline, CDR1 is GTSNPN and CDR2 is SVGIG (reference sequence).

The chain carries TRBV2 and TRBJ2-3, with TRBD2 identical over 9 bases. Trimming removed 3 bases from V and 0 bases from J; junction bases left unmatched: 22. Germline CDR1 reads SNHLY; CDR2 reads FYNNEI. The CDR3 length is 22 residues. The CDR3 region is CASSDGGWGVPSGTSSTDTQYF. The CDR3 DNA sequence: TGTGCCAGCAGTGACGGGGGCTGGGGGGTGCCTAGCGGGACCTCTAGCACAGATACGCAGTATTTT. Drawing the rest from reference TRBV2 and TRBJ2-3, the complete variable domain is EPEVTQTPSHQVTQMGQEVILRCVPISNHLYFYWYRQILGQKVEFLVSFYNNEISEKSEIFDDQFSVERPDGSNFTLKIRSTKLEDSAMYFCASSDGGWGVPSGTSSTDTQYFGPGTRLTVL.

This clone was detected only once. The chain is built from TRBV19 and TRBJ1-4; maybe TRBD1 (5 bases). Trimming shortened V by 2 bases and J by 6 bases, and 13 bases separated the two germline ends. This CDR3 is 15 amino acids long. Germline V gene lookup returns CDR1 LNHDA and CDR2 SQIVND (reference sequence). The CDR3 here is CASSITGPTDEKLFF. CDR3 nucleotide sequence: TGTGCCAGTAGTATAACGGGGCCTACTGATGAAAAACTGTTTTTT.

The V gene is TRBV6-2 or TRBV6-3, the J gene TRBJ1-1, with D unresolved. Trimming removed 6 bases from V and 2 bases from J, with 10 bases in between. This CDR3 contains 13 residues. Germline V gene data show CDR1 as MNHEY and CDR2 as SVGEGT. CDR3 DNA: TGTGCCAGCAGCCTGGACTATAACACTGAAGCTTTCTTT. It specifies CASSLDYNTEAFF.

The J gene is TRBJ2-4, the V gene TRBV4-1; tentatively, D is TRBD2 (5 bases). Trimming took 1 base from V and 2 from J, leaving 15 bases between them. The CDR3 runs 17 residues. CDR1 and CDR2 (germline): MGHRA, YSYEKL. CDR3 in amino acids: CASSQVGLAKTKNIQYF. The CDR3 DNA reads TGCGCCAGCAGCCAAGTAGGTCTAGCTAAGACCAAAAACATTCAGTACTTC.

J is TRBJ2-5 and V is TRBV7-2; TRBD2 might be the D (6 bases). CDR3 size: 15 residues. Germline CDR1 and CDR2: SGHTA and FQGNSA. V was pared by 2 bases and J by 3 bases, with 13 bases between. In DNA form, the CDR3 reads TGTGCCAGCAGCTTATTCAGCGGGCGCGAAGAGACCCAGTACTTC. Amino acids: CASSLFSGREETQYF.